This T cell receptor beta chain was retrieved from a study of cytomegalovirus exposure and HLA in healthy donors. The CDR3 is 15 residues long. From germline, CDR1 is SGHTA and CDR2 FQGNSA. V dropped 5 bases and J dropped 4; count of bases not matched to a gene: 8. PCR amplification relied on 60 Vbeta primers (plus 13 Jbeta primers). TCRdb keeps only in-frame clones here, not all; method: immunoSEQ multiplex PCR. The table shows 150,000 to 200,000 clones, with approximately 85% occurring only once. What was sequenced was PBMCs. This sequence was found in a man between 18 and 29 years old in good health and CMV-seronegative. The genes are TRBV7-2 and TRBJ2-1, with TRBD1 matching 7 bases. CDR3 DNA: TGTGCCAGCAGCCTTGACAGGGTTATGTACAATGAGCAGTTCTTC. Translated: CASSLDRVMYNEQFF.